A single sample gave rise to the 12 T cell receptor beta chains below, sequenced in a study of T cell repertoires in aging, cancer and after chemotherapy. Peripheral blood genomic DNA, not sorted cells or RNA, was the template. Multiplex touch-down PCR with TRB-A/B primers amplified rearranged V-D-J TRB sequences. TCRdb ran MiXCR on the multiplex PCR reads and lists one entry per CDR3 protein. The table has thousands of distinct CDR3 sequences, over 25% seen once; the top ten hold over 4.5%. Material: blood. These receptor sequences come from a human donor in good health.

In its sample, this clonotype is medium-sized. V and J are TRBV6-5 and TRBJ1-2; 7 bases are shared with TRBD1. The CDR3 contains 16 residues. Germline loops: CDR1 MNHEY, CDR2 SVGAGI. Germline trimming cut 6 bases from V and 4 bases from J; bases unmatched to any gene: 14. The CDR3 region has the DNA TGTGCCAGCAGCCCACTTCTAAGACAGGGTGCCTATGGCTACACCTTC. Translating gives CASSPLLRQGAYGYTF.

This clonotype is termed medium-sized. This sequence joins TRBV6-1 and TRBJ2-1; D may be TRBD1 or TRBD2 (6 bases each). There are 15 residues in the CDR3. The V gene lost 4 bases and the J gene lost 1 base, with 11 bases spanning the gap. The V gene's germline CDR1 is MNHNS and CDR2 SASEGT. The DNA for the CDR3 is TGTGCCAGCAGTGTTGGGGGGCGGTCCTACAATGAGCAGTTCTTC. Translation gives CASSVGGRSYNEQFF.

The sample holds a few counts of this clonotype. The chain uses TRBV5-6 and TRBJ2-1; D call uncertain. The V end was cut by 4 bases, the J end by 0 bases, with 14 bases between. This CDR3 is built from 16 residues. Germline values: CDR1 SGHDT, CDR2 YYEEEE. The CDR3 loop reads CASSPILEYSYNEQFF. The DNA for the CDR3 is TGTGCCAGCAGCCCAATCTTAGAATACTCCTACAATGAGCAGTTCTTC.

V and J are TRBV6-5 and TRBJ2-3; D gene uncertain. V dropped 0 bases and J dropped 2 bases, with 6 bases sitting between them. The CDR3 covers 14 residues. Germline values: CDR1 MNHEY, CDR2 SVGAGI. This chain's CDR3 is CASSYSEFTDTQYF. DNA for the CDR3: TGTGCCAGCAGTTACTCTGAGTTCACAGATACGCAGTATTTT.

By proportion, this clonotype is medium-sized. The chain links TRBV15 to TRBJ1-1; 7 bases match TRBD1. The CDR3 loop spans 14 amino acids. Germline V gene sequence: CDR1 LNHNV, CDR2 YYDKDF (reference sequence). V lost 4 bases, J lost 1 base, and 3 bases stayed unmatched. The CDR3 sequence: CATSKGQTNTEAFF. The CDR3 DNA follows: TGTGCCACCAGCAAGGGACAGACGAACACTGAAGCTTTCTTT.

The table lists this clonotype with a few counts. This CDR3 reads CASSTADRGSGETQYF. Here the CDR3 DNA reads TGTGCCAGCAGCACAGCCGACAGGGGGTCTGGAGAGACCCAGTACTTC. The chain links TRBV7-6 to TRBJ2-5; 9 positions agree with TRBD1. V was pared by 5 bases and J by 4 bases, with 11 bases of the junction left unmatched. Germline V gene sequence: CDR1 SGHVS, CDR2 FNYEAQ. The CDR3 is made up of 16 amino acids.

The rearrangement uses TRBV7-6 and TRBJ2-1; the match to TRBD2 covers 8 bases. Germline assignment: CDR1 SGHVS and CDR2 FNYEAQ. This CDR3 region has 14 residues. Losses at the gene ends were 6 bases for V and 8 bases for J; bases not matched to a gene: 9. This CDR3 is CASRLGGGLYEQFF. The DNA for the CDR3 is TGTGCCAGCAGGCTTGGCGGGGGGCTCTATGAGCAGTTCTTC.

This clonotype came up a few times. The chain has TRBV18 and TRBJ2-7; D call uncertain. CDR3 length equals 12 residues. In germline, CDR1 is KGHSH, CDR2 LQKENI. The V gene lost 1 base and the J gene lost 5 bases, with 6 bases spanning the gap. Here the CDR3 DNA reads TGTGCCAGCTCACCACTCGGCAACGAGCAGTACTTC. It yields the protein CASSPLGNEQYF. Drawing the rest from reference TRBV18 and TRBJ2-7, the complete variable domain is NAGVMQNPRHLVRRRGQEARLRCSPMKGHSHVYWYRQLPEEGLKFMVYLQKENIIDESGMPKERFSAEFPKEGPSILRIQQVVRGDSAAYFCASSPLGNEQYFGPGTRLTVT.

Concerning this clonotype: Just one base apart from a much larger clone, this may be a read error. The J gene is TRBJ2-7, the V gene TRBV6-1; 10 bases agree with TRBD1. J gave up 1 base and V 5 bases, and 2 bases lay outside the gene matches. CDR3 length equals 14 residues. Germline V lookup: CDR1 MNHNS, CDR2 SASEGT. The CDR3 sequence is CASSWTGGSYEQYF. The CDR3 nucleotides read TGTGCCAGCAGTTGGACAGGGGGTTCCTACGAGCAGTACTTC.

The table lists this clonotype with a count of one. V gene TRBV30 combines with J gene TRBJ1-6; D is possibly TRBD1 (6 bases). V was cut by 3 bases and J by 5 bases, with 11 bases left in between. The germline V gene has CDR1 GTSNPN and CDR2 SVGIG (reference sequence). The CDR3 has 14 amino acids. The CDR3 region has the DNA TGTGCCTGGAGCCCCGGGACAAATAATTCACCCCTCCACTTT. Protein sequence: CAWSPGTNNSPLHF.

The V gene is TRBV5-3, the J gene TRBJ2-3, with D maybe TRBD1 (5 bases). TRBV5-3 is treated as an ORF (open reading frame) with a function not yet certain. V was cut by 6 bases and J by 1 base, with 9 bases left in between. The CDR3 length is 13 residues. CDR3 in DNA: TGTGCCAGAACCAGGGAAGGCACAGATACGCAGTATTTT. The encoded protein is CARTREGTDTQYF.

This sequence joins TRBV20-1 and TRBJ2-3; 8 bases are a match to TRBD2. CDR3 length: 19 amino acids. J gave up 6 bases and V 3 bases, and 23 bases lay outside the gene matches. Germline V gene sequence: CDR1 DFQATT, CDR2 SNEGSKA (reference sequence). CDR3 residues: CSASPGFVHESGRGDTQYF. The CDR3 DNA reads as TGCAGTGCTAGCCCAGGGTTTGTCCACGAGAGCGGGAGAGGGGATACGCAGTATTTT.